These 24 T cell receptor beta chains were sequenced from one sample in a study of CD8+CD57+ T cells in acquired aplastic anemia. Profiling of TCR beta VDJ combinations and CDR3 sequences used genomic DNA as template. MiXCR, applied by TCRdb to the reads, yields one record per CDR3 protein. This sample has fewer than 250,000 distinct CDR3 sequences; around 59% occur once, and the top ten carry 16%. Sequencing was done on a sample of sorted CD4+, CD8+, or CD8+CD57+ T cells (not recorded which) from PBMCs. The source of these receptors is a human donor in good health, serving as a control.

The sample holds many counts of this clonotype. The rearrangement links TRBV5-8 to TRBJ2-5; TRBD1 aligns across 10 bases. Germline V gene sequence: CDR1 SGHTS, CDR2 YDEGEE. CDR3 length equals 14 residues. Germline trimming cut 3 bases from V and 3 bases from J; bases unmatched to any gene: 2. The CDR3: CASSSTGGEETQYF. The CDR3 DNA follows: TGTGCCAGCAGCTCGACAGGGGGCGAAGAGACCCAGTACTTC.

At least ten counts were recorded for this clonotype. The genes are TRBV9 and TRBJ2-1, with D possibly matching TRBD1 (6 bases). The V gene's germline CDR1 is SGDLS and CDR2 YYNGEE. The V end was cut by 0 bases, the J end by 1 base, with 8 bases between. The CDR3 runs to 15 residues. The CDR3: CASSVGGGSYNEQFF. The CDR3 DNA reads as TGTGCCAGCAGCGTAGGAGGGGGTTCCTACAATGAGCAGTTCTTC.

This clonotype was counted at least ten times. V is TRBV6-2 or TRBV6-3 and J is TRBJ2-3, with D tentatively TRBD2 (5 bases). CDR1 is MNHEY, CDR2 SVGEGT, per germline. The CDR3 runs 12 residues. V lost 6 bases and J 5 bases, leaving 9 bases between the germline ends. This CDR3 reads CASSRLIDTQYF. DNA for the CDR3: TGTGCCAGCAGCCGACTAATAGATACGCAGTATTTT.

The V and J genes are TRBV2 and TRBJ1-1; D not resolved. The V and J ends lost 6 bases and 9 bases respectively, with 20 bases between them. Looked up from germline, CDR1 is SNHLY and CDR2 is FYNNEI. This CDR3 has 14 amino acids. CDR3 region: CASSERARGAKAFF. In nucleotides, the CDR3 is TGTGCCAGCAGCGAACGGGCCCGCGGAGCTAAAGCTTTCTTT. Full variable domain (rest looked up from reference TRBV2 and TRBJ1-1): EPEVTQTPSHQVTQMGQEVILRCVPISNHLYFYWYRQILGQKVEFLVSFYNNEISEKSEIFDDQFSVERPDGSNFTLKIRSTKLEDSAMYFCASSERARGAKAFFGQGTRLTVV.

CDR3 DNA sequence: TGTGCCAACTCAGGGACAGGGGGCGACTATGGCTACACCTTC. This gives the protein CANSGTGGDYGYTF. The V call is TRBV24-1, the J call TRBJ1-2; 12 bases align to TRBD1. Trimming cost V 11 bases and J 3 bases; bases outside gene matches: 6. This CDR3 region has 14 residues. The germline CDR1 and CDR2 sequences are KGHDR and SFDVKD.

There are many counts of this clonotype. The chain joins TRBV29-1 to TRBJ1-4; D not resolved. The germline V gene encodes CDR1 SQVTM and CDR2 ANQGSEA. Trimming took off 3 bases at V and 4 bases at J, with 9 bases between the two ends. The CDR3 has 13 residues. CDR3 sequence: CSVEGHSNEKLFF. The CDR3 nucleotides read TGCAGCGTTGAGGGCCACAGTAATGAAAAACTGTTTTTT.

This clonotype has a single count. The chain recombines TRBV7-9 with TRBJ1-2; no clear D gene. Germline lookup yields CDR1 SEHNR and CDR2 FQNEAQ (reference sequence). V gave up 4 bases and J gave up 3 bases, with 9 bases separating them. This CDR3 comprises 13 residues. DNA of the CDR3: TGTGCCAGCAGCTATATTGGGGACTATGGCTACACCTTC. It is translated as CASSYIGDYGYTF.

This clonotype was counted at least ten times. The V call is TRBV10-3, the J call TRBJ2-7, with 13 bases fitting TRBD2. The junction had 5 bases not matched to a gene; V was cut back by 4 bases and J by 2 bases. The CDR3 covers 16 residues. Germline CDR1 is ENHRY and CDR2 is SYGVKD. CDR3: CAISVSTSGGAYEQYF. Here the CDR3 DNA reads TGTGCCATCAGTGTATCCACTAGCGGGGGGGCCTACGAGCAGTACTTC.

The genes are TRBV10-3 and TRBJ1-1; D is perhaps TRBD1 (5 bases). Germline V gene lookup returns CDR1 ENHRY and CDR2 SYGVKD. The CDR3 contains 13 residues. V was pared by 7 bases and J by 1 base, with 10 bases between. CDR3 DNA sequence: TGTGCCATCAATGTGGACAAGAACACTGAAGCTTTCTTT. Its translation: CAINVDKNTEAFF.

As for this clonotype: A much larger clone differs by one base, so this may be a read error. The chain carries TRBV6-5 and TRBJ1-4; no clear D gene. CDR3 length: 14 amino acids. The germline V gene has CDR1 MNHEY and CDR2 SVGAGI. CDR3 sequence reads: CASSSSGPNEELFF. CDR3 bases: TGTGCCAGCAGTTCGAGCGGGCCTAATGAAGAACTGTTTTTT.

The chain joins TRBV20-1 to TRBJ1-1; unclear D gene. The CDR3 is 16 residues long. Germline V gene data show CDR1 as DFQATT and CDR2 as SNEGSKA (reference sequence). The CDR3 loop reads CSGVGVLGQTNTEAFF. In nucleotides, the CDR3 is TGCAGCGGTGTTGGAGTTTTAGGCCAGACGAACACTGAAGCTTTCTTT.

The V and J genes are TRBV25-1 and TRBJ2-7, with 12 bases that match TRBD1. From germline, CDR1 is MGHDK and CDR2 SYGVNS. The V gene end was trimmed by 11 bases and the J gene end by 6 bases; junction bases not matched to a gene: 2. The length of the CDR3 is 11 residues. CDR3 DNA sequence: TGTGCCCGGGACAGGGGGCGCGAGCAGTACTTC. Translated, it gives CARDRGREQYF.

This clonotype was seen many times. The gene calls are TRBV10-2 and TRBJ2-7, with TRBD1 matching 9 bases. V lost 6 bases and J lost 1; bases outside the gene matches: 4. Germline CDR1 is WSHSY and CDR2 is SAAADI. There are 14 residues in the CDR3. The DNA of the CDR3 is TGCGCCAGCAGCAGCGGGACAGGGTCCTACGAGCAGTACTTC. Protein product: CASSSGTGSYEQYF.

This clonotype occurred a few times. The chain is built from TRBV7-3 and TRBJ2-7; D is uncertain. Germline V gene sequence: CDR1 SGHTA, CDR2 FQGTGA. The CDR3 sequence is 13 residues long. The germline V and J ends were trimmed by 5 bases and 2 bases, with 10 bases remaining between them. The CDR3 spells CASSPGPTYEQYF. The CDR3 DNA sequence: TGTGCCAGCAGCCCCGGCCCCACCTACGAGCAGTACTTC.

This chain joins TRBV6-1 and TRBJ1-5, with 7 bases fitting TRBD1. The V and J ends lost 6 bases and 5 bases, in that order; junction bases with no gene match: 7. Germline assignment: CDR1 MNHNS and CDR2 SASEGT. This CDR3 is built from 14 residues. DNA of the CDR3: TGTGCCAGCAGCACCGGGACAGAGGATCAGCCCCAGCATTTT. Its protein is CASSTGTEDQPQHF.

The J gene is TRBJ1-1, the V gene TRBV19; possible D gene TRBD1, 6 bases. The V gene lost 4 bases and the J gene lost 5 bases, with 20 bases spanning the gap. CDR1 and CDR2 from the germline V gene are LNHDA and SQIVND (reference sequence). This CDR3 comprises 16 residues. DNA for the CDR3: TGTGCCAGTAGTACCACCTGGGGGGCGCAGAAGACTGAAGCTTTCTTT. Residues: CASSTTWGAQKTEAFF.

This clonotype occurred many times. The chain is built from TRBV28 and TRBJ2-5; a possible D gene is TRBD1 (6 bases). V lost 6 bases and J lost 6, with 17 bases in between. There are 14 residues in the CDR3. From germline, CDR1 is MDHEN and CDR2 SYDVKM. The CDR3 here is CASSHPRGTKTQYF. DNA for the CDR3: TGTGCCAGCAGCCACCCCAGGGGTACGAAGACCCAGTACTTC.

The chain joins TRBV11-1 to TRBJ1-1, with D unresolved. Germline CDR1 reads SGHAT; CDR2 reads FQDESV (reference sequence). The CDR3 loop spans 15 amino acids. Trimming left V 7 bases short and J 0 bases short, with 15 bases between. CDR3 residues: CASTSSSLLNTEAFF. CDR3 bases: TGTGCCAGCACCTCGTCGAGCCTACTGAACACTGAAGCTTTCTTT.

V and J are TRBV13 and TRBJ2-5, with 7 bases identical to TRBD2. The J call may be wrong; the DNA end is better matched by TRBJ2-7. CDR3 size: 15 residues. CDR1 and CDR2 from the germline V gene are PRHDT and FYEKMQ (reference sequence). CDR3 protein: CASSSTSAYSYEQYF. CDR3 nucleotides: TGTGCCAGCAGCTCCACTAGCGCCTACTCCTACGAGCAGTACTTC.

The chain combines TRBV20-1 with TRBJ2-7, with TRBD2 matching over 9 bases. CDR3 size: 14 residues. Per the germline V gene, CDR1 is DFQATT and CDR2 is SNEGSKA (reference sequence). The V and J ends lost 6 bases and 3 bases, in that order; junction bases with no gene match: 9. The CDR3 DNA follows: TGCAGTGCCGGACCTAGCGGGGATCGCTACGAGCAGTACTTC. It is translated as CSAGPSGDRYEQYF.

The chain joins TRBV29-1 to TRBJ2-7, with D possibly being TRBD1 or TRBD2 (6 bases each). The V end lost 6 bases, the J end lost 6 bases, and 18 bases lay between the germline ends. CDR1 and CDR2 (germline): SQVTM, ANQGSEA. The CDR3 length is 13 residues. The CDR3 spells CSVRRGLGCEQYF. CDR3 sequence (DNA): TGCAGCGTCCGACGGGGGCTGGGCTGCGAGCAGTACTTC.

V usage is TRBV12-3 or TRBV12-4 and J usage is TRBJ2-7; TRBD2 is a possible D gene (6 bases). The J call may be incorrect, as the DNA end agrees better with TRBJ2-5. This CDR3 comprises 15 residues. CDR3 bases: TGTGCCAGCTCAAACTCCGGGACTGCCGGGGAGACCCAGTACTTC. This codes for CASSNSGTAGETQYF.

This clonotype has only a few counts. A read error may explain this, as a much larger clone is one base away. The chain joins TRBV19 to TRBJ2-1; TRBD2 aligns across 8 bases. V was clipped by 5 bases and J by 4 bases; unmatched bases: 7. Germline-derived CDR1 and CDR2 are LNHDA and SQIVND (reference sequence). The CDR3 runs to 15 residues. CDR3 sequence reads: CASSVSSGSYNEQFF. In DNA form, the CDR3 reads TGTGCCAGTAGTGTATCTAGCGGGTCTTACAATGAGCAGTTCTTC.

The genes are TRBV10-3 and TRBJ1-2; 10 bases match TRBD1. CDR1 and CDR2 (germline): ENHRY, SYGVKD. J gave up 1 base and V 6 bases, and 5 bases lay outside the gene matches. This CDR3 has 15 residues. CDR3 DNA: TGTGCCATCAGGCCGGGACAGGGGAGTAACTATGGCTACACCTTC. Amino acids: CAIRPGQGSNYGYTF.